This entry lists 6 T cell receptor beta chains sequenced from one sample in a study of vaccination effects on CD4 cells after COVID-19. Antigens for these TCRs are unknown. Assay: immunoSEQ multiplex PCR; the TCRdb copy retains only in-frame clones and omits some. The table has about 70,000 clones, 70% to 80% seen once. With roughly 10 days of culture completed, CD4+ T cells were isolated. Sample: CD4+ T cells from PBMCs cultured without peptide, taken before COVID-19 vaccination. The receptors derive from a human donor who received a COVID-19 vaccine.

V is TRBV7-2 and J is TRBJ2-7; 9 bases line up with TRBD2. Germline-derived CDR1 and CDR2 are SGHTA and FQGNSA. Unmatched junction bases numbered 6, after V lost 5 bases and J lost 1 base. CDR3 length: 15 amino acids. CDR3 sequence reads: CASSREAGGSYEQYV. CDR3 nucleotide sequence: TGTGCCAGCAGCCGGGAGGCGGGGGGGTCCTACGAGCAGTACGTC.

The chain uses TRBV29-1 and TRBJ1-5; possibly TRBD1 for D (5 bases). The CDR3 length is 14 residues. In germline, CDR1 is SQVTM, CDR2 ANQGSEA. Trimming removed 5 bases from V and 0 bases from J, with 11 bases in between. CDR3 sequence (DNA): TGCAGCGTTACGACAGCCTATAGCAATCAGCCCCAGCATTTT. Amino acid sequence: CSVTTAYSNQPQHF.

The gene calls are TRBV2 and TRBJ2-7; 10 nucleotides line up with TRBD1. Trimming at V came to 7 bases and at J to 10 bases, leaving 13 bases not matched to a gene. Germline values: CDR1 SNHLY, CDR2 FYNNEI. There are 14 residues in the CDR3. The CDR3 is CASIGSGQGGSQYV. The CDR3 bases are TGTGCCAGCATTGGAAGCGGACAGGGGGGTTCTCAGTACGTC.

V usage is TRBV24-1 and J usage is TRBJ1-2; D not certain. V was clipped by 3 bases and J by 4 bases, with 14 bases between them. The CDR3 has 15 amino acids. CDR1 is KGHDR, CDR2 SFDVKD, per germline. DNA for the CDR3: TGTGCCACCAGTGATCCCTCCTCCCGAGTCTATGGCTACACCTTC. Residues: CATSDPSSRVYGYTF.

This chain joins TRBV2 and TRBJ2-7, with a weak D call TRBD1 (6 bases). This CDR3 region has 12 residues. V lost 3 bases, J lost 10 bases, and 13 bases lay in between. The germline V gene encodes CDR1 SNHLY and CDR2 FYNNEI. The chain's CDR3 is CASSDVQGVQYV. The CDR3 nucleotides read TGTGCCAGCAGTGATGTACAGGGCGTACAGTACGTC.

This chain joins TRBV24-1 and TRBJ2-5, with 10 bases fitting TRBD2. Germline CDR1 is KGHDR and CDR2 is SFDVKD. The ends lost 3 bases at V and 2 bases at J; junction bases unmatched: 5. CDR3 length: 16 residues. The CDR3 spells CATSDQTSGAQETQYF. The CDR3 nucleotides read TGTGCCACCAGTGATCAAACTAGCGGGGCTCAAGAGACCCAGTACTTC.